This TCR beta chain was sequenced during a study of T cell responses to AZD1222 COVID-19 vaccine. Overall study findings and caveats: Spike was spanned by vaccine-associated CD4 TCRs, which were dominant at 160-218 and 743-854. Among the donors, most were white British and more were female, and clonal diversity was possibly underestimated. It was only after the peak T cell response that any repertoires were sampled.

Doses given second, at about 4 or about 12 weeks, were pooled. Worth noting for this clone: Its antigen is still unknown.

Generated by immunoSEQ multiplex PCR, the TCRdb table keeps only in-frame clones and is missing some. Of approximately 140,000 clones listed, about nine tenths are singletons. Sequencing used peripheral blood, obtained 28 days after the second AZD1222 dose. The receptor comes from an adult who received the AZD1222 COVID-19 vaccine.

This CDR3 reads CASSLTRLAGGYLSSYNEQFF. The CDR3 nucleotides are TGTGCCAGCAGCTTAACGCGACTAGCGGGGGGCTATCTAAGCTCCTACAATGAGCAGTTCTTC. This chain uses TRBV7-3 with TRBJ2-1; 13 bases line up with TRBD2. Germline loops: CDR1 SGHTA, CDR2 FQGTGA. The CDR3 totals 21 residues. V dropped 0 bases and J dropped 0; count of bases not matched to a gene: 11.